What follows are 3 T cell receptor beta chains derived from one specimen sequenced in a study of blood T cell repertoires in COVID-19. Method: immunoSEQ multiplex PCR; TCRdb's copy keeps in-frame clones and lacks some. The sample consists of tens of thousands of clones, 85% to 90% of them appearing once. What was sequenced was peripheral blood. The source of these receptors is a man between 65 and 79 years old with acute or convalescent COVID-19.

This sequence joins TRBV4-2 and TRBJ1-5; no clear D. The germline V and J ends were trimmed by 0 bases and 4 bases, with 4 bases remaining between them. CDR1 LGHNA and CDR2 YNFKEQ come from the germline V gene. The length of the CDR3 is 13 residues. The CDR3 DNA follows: TGTGCCAGCAGCCAAGACGCGAATCAGCCCCAGCATTTT. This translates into CASSQDANQPQHF.

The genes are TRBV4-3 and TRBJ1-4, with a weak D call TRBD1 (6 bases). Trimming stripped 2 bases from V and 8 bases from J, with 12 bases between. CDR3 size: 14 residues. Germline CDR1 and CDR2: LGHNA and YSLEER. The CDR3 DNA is TGCGCCAGCAGCCAACGCCGGGGGGGCGAAAAACTGTTTTTT. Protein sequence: CASSQRRGGEKLFF.

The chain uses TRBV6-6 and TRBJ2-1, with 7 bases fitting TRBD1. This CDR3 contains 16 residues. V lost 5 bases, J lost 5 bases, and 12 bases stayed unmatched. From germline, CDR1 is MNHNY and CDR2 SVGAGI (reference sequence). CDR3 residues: CASSPPTGRANNEQFF. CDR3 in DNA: TGTGCCAGCAGTCCTCCGACAGGGCGAGCGAACAATGAGCAGTTCTTC.